Presented here are 5 T cell receptor beta chains from one specimen sequenced in a study of blood T cells in healthy people across ages. A second roughly 6 to 12 cycle PCR used barcoded and J-beta primers. TCRdb re-analysed the 5' RACE reads in MiXCR, keeping a single row per CDR3 protein. The table lists more than 1,000,000 distinct CDR3 sequences, approximately 25% of them singletons. The data also belong to a second study, concerning T cells of mothers and their children.

Material for sequencing was blood. The receptors were sampled from a girl aged 2-10 years in good health.

J is TRBJ1-4 and V is TRBV4-2; TRBD1 aligns across 8 bases. Germline CDR1 LGHNA, CDR2 YNFKEQ. This CDR3 has 18 amino acids. With V trimmed by 0 bases and J by 6 bases, 12 bases remained unmatched. CDR3 sequence (DNA): TGTGCCAGCAGCCAAGAAGATAGCCGGACAGGGTGGGATGAAAAACTGTTTTTT. Translating it yields CASSQEDSRTGWDEKLFF.

V usage is TRBV6-1 and J usage is TRBJ1-2; no clear D. The CDR3 runs 11 residues. Germline CDR1 is MNHNS and CDR2 is SASEGT. Trimming removed 3 bases from V and 6 bases from J, with 5 bases in between. DNA for the CDR3: TGTGCCAGCAGTGACGCAGATGGCTACACCTTC. Translating it yields CASSDADGYTF.

The V and J genes are TRBV6-2 or TRBV6-3 and TRBJ1-1, with TRBD1 as a possible D gene (5 bases). This CDR3 region has 14 residues. Trimming shortened V by 2 bases and J by 4 bases, and 11 bases separated the two germline ends. Germline CDR1 is MNHEY and CDR2 is SVGEGT. The CDR3 reads CASSYARVGTEAFF. The DNA for the CDR3 is TGTGCCAGCAGTTACGCCAGGGTGGGCACTGAAGCTTTCTTT.

Only a few counts were recorded for this clonotype. V is TRBV20-1 and J is TRBJ1-2; D gene uncertain. The CDR3 is 12 residues long. V was cut by 1 base and J by 5 bases, with 8 bases left in between. The germline CDR1 and CDR2 sequences are DFQATT and SNEGSKA (reference sequence). The DNA of the CDR3 is TGCAGTGCTAGAGTGGCAGGATATGGCTACACCTTC. Translation: CSARVAGYGYTF.

This clonotype was picked up a small number of times. The junction does not match germline at one end; this may be a read error. The gene calls are TRBV7-9 and TRBJ2-1; no firm D call. Germline CDR1 and CDR2: SEHNR and FQNEAQ (reference sequence). This CDR3 is 12 amino acids long. The CDR3 loop reads CACSSRPDEQFF. CDR3 DNA sequence: TGTGCCTGCAGCTCTCGACCCGATGAGCAGTTCTTC. Based on the CDR3 plus reference TRBV7-9 and TRBJ2-1, the full variable domain is DTGVSQNPRHKITKRGQNVTFRCDPISEHNRLYWYRQTLGQGPEFLTYFQNEAQLEKSRLLSDRFSAERPKGSFSTLEIQRTEQGDSAMYLCACSSRPDEQFFGPGTRLTVL.